The next 22 T cell receptor beta chains were all read from a single sample in a study of blood T cell repertoires in COVID-19 (dated by TCRdb to the early 2020s). Library preparation employed the immunoSEQ multiplex PCR assay. TCRdb obtained this table from immuneACCESS and retained in-frame rearrangements with V and J assigned. These tables miss some clones; where compared with another copy, unresolved V genes account for less than half of the shortfall, and the remainder is unexplained. Present in this sample are under 250,000 clones, roughly 80% of which were seen just once. The leading ten clones occupy 2% to 3% of the sample. The sequenced sample was peripheral blood. The source is a woman between 65 and 79 years old with active or convalescent COVID-19.

This clone was counted a single time. The J gene is TRBJ2-1, the V gene TRBV5-1; TRBD2 agrees at 9 bases. The CDR3 has 16 residues. With V trimmed by 0 bases and J by 6 bases, 7 bases remained unmatched. Germline CDR1 and CDR2: SGHRS and YFSETQ. The CDR3 region is CASSLAVAGAPNEQFF. The CDR3 DNA follows: TGCGCCAGCAGCTTGGCCGTAGCGGGAGCCCCCAATGAGCAGTTCTTC.

CDR3 amino acids: CASSLDGRLTGELFF. The CDR3 nucleotides read TGTGCCAGCAGCTTAGACGGGAGGTTGACTGGGGAGCTGTTTTTT. The rearrangement joins TRBV7-2 to TRBJ2-2; 7 nucleotides line up with TRBD2. CDR1 and CDR2 from the germline V gene are SGHTA and FQGNSA. J gave up 8 bases and V 1 base, and 7 bases lay outside the gene matches. The CDR3 is 15 amino acids.

The chain links TRBV14 to TRBJ2-5; tentative D call: TRBD2 (7 bases). CDR3 size: 16 residues. V lost 1 base to trimming and J lost 4 bases, with 16 bases between them. CDR1 is SGHDN and CDR2 is FVKESK in the germline V gene. CDR3 region: CASSQGRARGRETQYF. In nucleotides, the CDR3 is TGTGCCAGCAGCCAAGGCAGGGCGCGGGGGCGAGAGACCCAGTACTTC.

CDR3 region: CASSLYWAGYTF. The DNA for the CDR3 is TGTGCCAGCAGTTTGTATTGGGCGGGCTACACCTTC. The chain is built from TRBV28 and TRBJ1-2; D unclear. The V and J ends lost 3 bases and 8 bases respectively, with 10 bases between them. The CDR3 has 12 residues. In germline, CDR1 is MDHEN, CDR2 SYDVKM.

The V call is TRBV6-6, the J call TRBJ2-7; D is perhaps TRBD2 (5 bases). Looked up from germline, CDR1 is MNHNY and CDR2 is SVGAGI (reference sequence). This CDR3 comprises 13 residues. Trimming stripped 7 bases from V and 6 bases from J, with 16 bases between. CDR3 region: CASTPEGLREQYF. CDR3 in DNA: TGTGCCAGCACTCCCGAGGGCCTACGCGAGCAGTACTTC.

CDR3 in amino acids: CASSQGQGAGQPQHF. CDR3 DNA: TGTGCCAGCAGCCAAGGACAGGGGGCAGGGCAGCCCCAGCATTTT. The chain employs TRBV3-1 (or the pseudogene TRBV3-2) and TRBJ1-5; 10 bases agree with TRBD1. With V trimmed by 1 base and J by 7 bases, 4 bases remained unmatched. The CDR3 loop spans 15 amino acids. Germline-derived CDR1 and CDR2 are LGHDT and YNNKEL (reference sequence).

The chain is built from TRBV6-6 and TRBJ2-2; 9 nucleotides line up with TRBD2. Germline V gene data show CDR1 as MNHNY and CDR2 as SVGAGI (reference sequence). V dropped 11 bases and J dropped 5; count of bases not matched to a gene: 9. This CDR3 is built from 14 residues. CDR3 residues: CARGGGSKTGELFF. Here the CDR3 DNA reads TGTGCCCGCGGGGGGGGGAGTAAAACCGGGGAGCTGTTTTTT.

The DNA for the CDR3 is TGTGCCATCAGGGGACAGGGTACTGAAGCTTTCTTT. This encodes CAIRGQGTEAFF. The rearrangement joins TRBV10-3 to TRBJ1-1, with TRBD1 identical over 9 bases. Germline V gene sequence: CDR1 ENHRY, CDR2 SYGVKD. The CDR3 covers 12 residues. The V gene end was trimmed by 6 bases and the J gene end by 5 bases; junction bases not matched to a gene: 1.

The chain joins TRBV28 to TRBJ1-1; no definite D call. Per germline, CDR1 MDHEN and CDR2 SYDVKM. This CDR3 contains 12 residues. Trimming took 6 bases from V and 8 from J, leaving 13 bases between them. DNA for the CDR3: TGTGCCAGCAGCCGAAATGAGCTAGAAGCTTTCTTT. This encodes CASSRNELEAFF. The full variable domain, rest sourced from reference TRBV28 and TRBJ1-1, is DVKVTQSSRYLVKRTGEKVFLECVQDMDHENMFWYRQDPGLGLRLIYFSYDVKMKEKGDIPEGYSVSREKKERFSLILESASTNQTSMYLCASSRNELEAFFGQGTRLTVV.

The J gene is TRBJ1-2, the V gene TRBV11-2; 8 nucleotides match TRBD1. Germline V gene data show CDR1 as SGHAT and CDR2 as FQNNGV. This CDR3 comprises 16 residues. Unmatched junction bases numbered 14, after V lost 4 bases and J lost 7 bases. In DNA, the CDR3 is TGTGCCAGCAGCTCGACCCAAAGACAGGGGCTGAGTGGCTACACCTTC. Residues: CASSSTQRQGLSGYTF. The entire variable domain, with the rest obtained from reference TRBV11-2 and TRBJ1-2, is as follows: EAGVAQSPRYKIIEKRQSVAFWCNPISGHATLYWYQQILGQGPKLLIQFQNNGVVDDSQLPKDRFSAERLKGVDSTLKIQPAKLEDSAVYLCASSSTQRQGLSGYTFGSGTRLTVV.

A few counts support this clone. The chain uses TRBV24-1 and TRBJ2-7; D is uncertain. The CDR3 consists of 15 residues. Trimming left V 3 bases short and J 2 bases short, with 13 bases between. Germline V lookup: CDR1 KGHDR, CDR2 SFDVKD. In DNA, the CDR3 is TGTGCCACCAGTGATCCCGGGTCTCGCCCCTACGAGCAGTACTTC. This translates into CATSDPGSRPYEQYF.

The chain recombines TRBV18 with TRBJ2-6; D is unresolved. The CDR3 consists of 14 residues. Germline V gives CDR1 KGHSH, CDR2 LQKENI. The germline V and J ends were trimmed by 7 bases and 0 bases, with 7 bases remaining between them. The CDR3 DNA reads TGTGCCAGCTTTCAAAACTCTGGGGCCAACGTCCTGACTTTC. Protein: CASFQNSGANVLTF.

For this clone: Other DNA sequences of this sample code for an identical CDR3. The chain recombines TRBV18 with TRBJ2-7; 8 positions agree with TRBD1. The V segment lost 2 bases and the J segment 2 bases; nucleotides outside the gene matches: 2. From germline, CDR1 is KGHSH and CDR2 LQKENI. The CDR3 sequence is 14 residues long. The CDR3 sequence is CASSPGTGTYEQYF. The CDR3 bases are TGTGCCAGCTCACCAGGGACAGGTACCTACGAGCAGTACTTC.

The genes are TRBV5-5 and TRBJ1-5; D gene ambiguous. CDR3 length: 14 amino acids. Germline V CDR1 and CDR2: SGHKS, YYEKEE (reference sequence). V was trimmed by 5 bases and J by 0 bases, leaving 9 bases between them. Here the CDR3 reads CASRGGPSNQPQHF. Here the CDR3 DNA reads TGTGCCAGCAGGGGCGGGCCTAGCAATCAGCCCCAGCATTTT.

This sequence joins TRBV7-9 and TRBJ2-3, with 11 bases matching TRBD2. This CDR3 spans 16 amino acids. Germline loops: CDR1 SEHNR, CDR2 FQNEAQ (reference sequence). Germline trimming cut 5 bases from V and 2 bases from J; bases unmatched to any gene: 6. The CDR3 DNA is TGTGCCAGCAGCCTTGGGACTAGCGGACCCACAGATACGCAGTATTTT. Protein product: CASSLGTSGPTDTQYF.

This chain uses TRBV3-1 (or the pseudogene TRBV3-2) with TRBJ2-1, with D possibly TRBD2 on 5 matching bases. Between the trimmed V and J ends, which lost 5 bases and 13 bases, there was a span of 12 bases. Germline CDR1 is LGHDT and CDR2 is YNNKEL (reference sequence). The CDR3 contains 11 residues. CDR3 DNA sequence: TGTGCCAGCAGCTCGCCGGGAAGTCAGTTCTTC. Amino acids: CASSSPGSQFF.

The chain recombines TRBV7-2 with TRBJ1-2, with 10 bases aligning to TRBD1. Trimming cost V 5 bases and J 6 bases; bases outside gene matches: 6. The CDR3 spans 14 residues. Germline-derived CDR1 and CDR2 are SGHTA and FQGNSA. The CDR3 protein is CASSQGQGRHGYTF. DNA of the CDR3: TGTGCCAGCAGCCAGGGACAGGGGAGGCATGGCTACACCTTC. Full variable domain (missing parts from reference TRBV7-2 and TRBJ1-2): GAGVSQSPSNKVTEKGKDVELRCDPISGHTALYWYRQSLGQGLEFLIYFQGNSAPDKSGLPSDRFSAERTGGSVSTLTIQRTQQEDSAVYLCASSQGQGRHGYTFGSGTRLTVV.

Comment on this clone: Other DNA sequences in this specimen translate into the identical CDR3. J is TRBJ1-1 and V is TRBV30, with a weak D call TRBD1 (5 bases). This CDR3 comprises 13 residues. Germline V gene data show CDR1 as GTSNPN and CDR2 as SVGIG (reference sequence). Trimming took 3 bases from V and 1 from J, leaving 9 bases between them. The CDR3 DNA reads as TGTGCCTGGAGCGGGCAGGGGAACACTGAAGCTTTCTTT. Its translation is CAWSGQGNTEAFF. The whole variable domain, filled in from reference TRBV30 and TRBJ1-1, reads SQTIHQWPATLVQPVGSPLSLECTVEGTSNPNLYWYRQAAGRGLQLLFYSVGIGQISSEVPQNLSASRPQDRQFILSSKKLLLSDSGFYLCAWSGQGNTEAFFGQGTRLTVV.

V is TRBV5-5 and J is TRBJ2-5; 7 bases agree with TRBD1. V trimming: 2 bases; J trimming: 1 base; junction bases outside the gene matches: 8. From germline, CDR1 is SGHKS and CDR2 YYEKEE (reference sequence). The CDR3 spans 16 residues. The CDR3 here is CASSLGQVLLQETQYF. CDR3 in DNA: TGTGCCAGCAGCTTAGGACAGGTCCTGCTCCAAGAGACCCAGTACTTC. Looking up the rest from reference TRBV5-5 and TRBJ2-5 gives the full variable domain: DAGVTQSPTHLIKTRGQQVTLRCSPISGHKSVSWYQQVLGQGPQFIFQYYEKEERGRGNFPDRFSARQFPNYSSELNVNALLLGDSALYLCASSLGQVLLQETQYFGPGTRLLVL.

This chain uses TRBV30 with TRBJ2-5; 8 bases align to TRBD2. The germline CDR1 and CDR2 sequences are GTSNPN and SVGIG (reference sequence). The CDR3 loop spans 18 amino acids. With V trimmed by 7 bases and J by 1 base, 20 bases remained unmatched. The CDR3 region has the DNA TGTGCCTCCTTCCCCCGCGGGGGGTCCTTACTAATCCAAGAGACCCAGTACTTC. This codes for CASFPRGGSLLIQETQYF.

The gene calls are TRBV5-1 and TRBJ2-7, with D possibly matching TRBD1 (5 bases). V was shortened by 0 bases and J by 0 bases, with 10 bases between the two germline ends. CDR3 length: 15 residues. The V gene's germline CDR1 is SGHRS and CDR2 YFSETQ. The CDR3 coding sequence is TGCGCCAGCAGCTTGGCCGCAGGGAACTCCTACGAGCAGTACTTC. Protein sequence: CASSLAAGNSYEQYF. Full variable domain (missing parts from reference TRBV5-1 and TRBJ2-7): KAGVTQTPRYLIKTRGQQVTLSCSPISGHRSVSWYQQTPGQGLQFLFEYFSETQRNKGNFPGRFSGRQFSNSRSEMNVSTLELGDSALYLCASSLAAGNSYEQYFGPGTRLTVT.

This clone came up a few times. The chain combines TRBV4-2 with TRBJ2-1, with D possibly matching TRBD1 (6 bases). The CDR3 runs to 20 residues. Deletions cut 0 bases from V and 2 bases from J, with 23 bases between. Looked up from germline, CDR1 is LGHNA and CDR2 is YNFKEQ. Here the CDR3 DNA reads TGTGCCAGCAGCCAAGATGGGGCCGCTGCAGGGGTCGGAGCCTACAATGAGCAGTTCTTC. Encoded protein: CASSQDGAAAGVGAYNEQFF.